This T cell receptor beta chain is from a study of early T cells in non-severe SARS-CoV-2 infection. The table lists this clonotype with a few counts. TCRdb reanalysed the 5' RACE reads using MiXCR and keeps one entry per CDR3 protein. The sample holds around 47,000 distinct CDR3 sequences, 11% seen once. The CDR3 has 13 residues. With 3 bases removed from V and 9 bases from J, the gap between germline ends came to 13 bases. Looked up from germline, CDR1 is SGHRS and CDR2 is YFSETQ. The chain joins TRBV5-1 to TRBJ2-1, with D perhaps matching TRBD1 (6 bases). What was sequenced was whole blood. The receptor was derived from an adult who was a healthcare worker with PCR-confirmed SARS-CoV-2 infection or an uninfected control (not recorded which). Written as DNA, the CDR3 is TGCGCCAGCAGCTCCACCCTGGGGGCTGAGCAGTTCTTC. The encoded protein is CASSSTLGAEQFF.